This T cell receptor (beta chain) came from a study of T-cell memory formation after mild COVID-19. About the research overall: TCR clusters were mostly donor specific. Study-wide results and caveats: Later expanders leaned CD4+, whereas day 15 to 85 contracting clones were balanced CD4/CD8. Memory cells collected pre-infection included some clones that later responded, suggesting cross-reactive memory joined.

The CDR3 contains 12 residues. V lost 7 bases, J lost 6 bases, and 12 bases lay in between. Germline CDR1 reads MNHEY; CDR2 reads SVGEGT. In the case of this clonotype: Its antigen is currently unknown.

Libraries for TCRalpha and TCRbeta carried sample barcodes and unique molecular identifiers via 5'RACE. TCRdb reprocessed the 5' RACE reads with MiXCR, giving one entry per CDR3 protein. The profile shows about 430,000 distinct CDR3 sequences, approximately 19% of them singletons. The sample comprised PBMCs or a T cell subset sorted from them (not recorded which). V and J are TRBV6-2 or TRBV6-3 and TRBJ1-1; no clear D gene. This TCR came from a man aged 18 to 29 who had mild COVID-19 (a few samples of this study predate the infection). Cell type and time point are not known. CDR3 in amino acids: CASTSSYAEAFF. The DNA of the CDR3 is TGTGCCAGCACGTCCTCTTACGCTGAAGCTTTCTTT.